This T cell receptor (beta chain) was sequenced for a study of blood T cell repertoires in COVID-19. Study context: Nucleic acid was either cDNA or gDNA, and it came from T cells, B-cell-depleted T cells, or PBMCs.

The germline V gene has CDR1 SGHAT and CDR2 FQDESV (reference sequence). This CDR3 region has 15 residues. The germline V and J ends were trimmed by 1 base and 5 bases, with 14 bases remaining between them. In terms of age and location, participants ranged from roughly 18 to 90 years and lived in approximately 26 US areas. For recovered donors of Cohort 3, there were two negative PCRs, clearance, or symptom resolution. Per the original data handling: Cell counts per sample came from amplifying reference gene primers. Clones were read by immunoSEQ multiplex PCR, and TCRdb kept only the in-frame ones, dropping some. V and J calls and clone size are copied from that table; D and trimming were computed from the DNA. The sample comprises 280,000 or so clones, 70% to 90% of which are singletons, and less than 2.5% rests with the top ten.

Sequences were obtained from PBMCs or T cells enriched from blood (not recorded which). This sequence joins TRBV11-1 and TRBJ1-2; tentatively, D is TRBD1 (5 bases). The TCR sequence derives from a man aged 30 to 39 who had recovered from COVID-19. CDR3 bases: TGTGCCAGCAGCTTAGGGGCCAGGGCAGCTTATGGCTACACCTTC. Translated, it gives CASSLGARAAYGYTF.